This T cell receptor beta chain was sequenced in a study of T cell responses to AZD1222 COVID-19 vaccine. CDR3 size: 11 residues. From germline, CDR1 is SEHNR and CDR2 FQNEAQ (reference sequence). With 2 bases removed from V and 9 bases from J, the gap between germline ends came to 7 bases. Sequencing used immunoSEQ multiplex PCR; TCRdb keeps in-frame clones, though not all of them. The sample holds about 100,000 clones, around nine tenths seen once. The chain uses TRBV7-9 and TRBJ1-1, with D unclear. Sequencing was performed on peripheral blood, taken on day 0 of AZD1222 vaccination. This TCR was sampled from an adult in good health. The CDR3 region is CASSLQSQAFF. CDR3 DNA: TGTGCCAGCAGCTTACAGTCCCAAGCTTTCTTT.